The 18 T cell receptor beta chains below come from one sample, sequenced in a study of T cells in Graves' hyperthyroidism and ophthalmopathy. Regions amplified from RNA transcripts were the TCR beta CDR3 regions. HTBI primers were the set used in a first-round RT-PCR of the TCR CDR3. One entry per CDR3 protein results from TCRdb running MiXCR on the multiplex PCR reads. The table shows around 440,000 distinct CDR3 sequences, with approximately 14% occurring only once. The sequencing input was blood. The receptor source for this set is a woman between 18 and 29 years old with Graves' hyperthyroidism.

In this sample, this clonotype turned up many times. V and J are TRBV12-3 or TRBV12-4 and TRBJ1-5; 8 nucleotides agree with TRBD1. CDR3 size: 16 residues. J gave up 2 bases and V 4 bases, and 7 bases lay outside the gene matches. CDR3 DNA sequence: TGTGCCAGCAGTTCCAGGGGGCCGGTAGGCAATCAGCCCCAGCATTTT. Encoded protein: CASSSRGPVGNQPQHF.

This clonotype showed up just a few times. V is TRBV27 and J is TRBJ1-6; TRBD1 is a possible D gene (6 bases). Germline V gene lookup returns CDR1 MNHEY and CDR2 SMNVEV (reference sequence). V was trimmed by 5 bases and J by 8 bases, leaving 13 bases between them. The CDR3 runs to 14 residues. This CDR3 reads CASSPRGRYSPLHF. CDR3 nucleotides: TGTGCCAGCAGTCCCAGGGGACGTTATTCACCCCTCCACTTT.

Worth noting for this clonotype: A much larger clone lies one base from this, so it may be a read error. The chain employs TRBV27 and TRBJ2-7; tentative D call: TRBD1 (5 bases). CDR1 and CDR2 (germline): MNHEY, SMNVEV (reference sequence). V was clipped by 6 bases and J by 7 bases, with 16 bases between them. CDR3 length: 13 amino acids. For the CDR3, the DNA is TGTGCCAGCAGAGGCAGACAGCCTCTTGAGCAGTACTTC. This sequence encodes CASRGRQPLEQYF.

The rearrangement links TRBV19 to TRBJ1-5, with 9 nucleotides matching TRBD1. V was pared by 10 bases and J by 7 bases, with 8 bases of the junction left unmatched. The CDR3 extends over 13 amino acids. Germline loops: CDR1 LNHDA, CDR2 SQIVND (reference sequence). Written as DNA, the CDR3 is TGTGCCACCGTGGACAGGGGAGACCAGCCCCAGCATTTT. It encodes CATVDRGDQPQHF. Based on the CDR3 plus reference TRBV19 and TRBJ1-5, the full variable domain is DGGITQSPKYLFRKEGQNVTLSCEQNLNHDAMYWYRQDPGQGLRLIYYSQIVNDFQKGDIAEGYSVSREKKESFPLTVTSAQKNPTAFYLCATVDRGDQPQHFGDGTRLSIL.

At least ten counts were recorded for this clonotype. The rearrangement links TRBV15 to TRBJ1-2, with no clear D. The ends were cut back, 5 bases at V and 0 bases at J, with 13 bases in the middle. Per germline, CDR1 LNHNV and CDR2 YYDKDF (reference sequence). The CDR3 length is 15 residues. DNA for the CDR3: TGTGCCACCAGCGACCTAAGGTCGGCTAACTATGGCTACACCTTC. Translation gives CATSDLRSANYGYTF.

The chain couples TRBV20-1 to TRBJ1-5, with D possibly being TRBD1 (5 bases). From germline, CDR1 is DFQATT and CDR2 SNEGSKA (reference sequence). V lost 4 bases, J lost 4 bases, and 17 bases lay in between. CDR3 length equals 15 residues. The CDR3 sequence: CSAITGPWFNQPQHF. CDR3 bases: TGCAGTGCTATTACGGGACCCTGGTTTAATCAGCCCCAGCATTTT.

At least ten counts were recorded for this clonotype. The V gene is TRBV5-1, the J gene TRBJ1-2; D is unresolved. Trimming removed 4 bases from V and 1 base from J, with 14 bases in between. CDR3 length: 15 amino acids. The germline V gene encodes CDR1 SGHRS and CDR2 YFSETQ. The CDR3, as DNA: TGCGCCAGCAGCCTAGACGTCGCCTTTAACTATGGCTACACCTTC. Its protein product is CASSLDVAFNYGYTF.

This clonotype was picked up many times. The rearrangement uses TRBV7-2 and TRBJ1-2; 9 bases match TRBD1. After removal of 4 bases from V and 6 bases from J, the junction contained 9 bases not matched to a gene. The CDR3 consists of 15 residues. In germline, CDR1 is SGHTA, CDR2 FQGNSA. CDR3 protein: CASSYSRDRVNGYTF. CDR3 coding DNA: TGTGCCAGCAGCTACTCCCGGGACAGGGTTAATGGCTACACCTTC.

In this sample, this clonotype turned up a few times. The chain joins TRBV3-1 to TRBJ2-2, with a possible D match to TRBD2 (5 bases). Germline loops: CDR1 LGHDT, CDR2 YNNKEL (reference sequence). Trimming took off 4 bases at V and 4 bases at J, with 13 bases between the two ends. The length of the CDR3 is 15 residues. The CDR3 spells CASSLRTGSTGELFF. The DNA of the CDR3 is TGTGCCAGCAGCCTAAGGACGGGGTCCACCGGGGAGCTGTTTTTT.

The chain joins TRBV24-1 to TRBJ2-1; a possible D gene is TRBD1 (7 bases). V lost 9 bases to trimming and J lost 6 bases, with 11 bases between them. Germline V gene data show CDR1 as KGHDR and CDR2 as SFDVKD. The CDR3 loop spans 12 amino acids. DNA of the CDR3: TGTGCCACCGGACAGGAGGGCAATGAGCAGTTCTTC. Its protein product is CATGQEGNEQFF.

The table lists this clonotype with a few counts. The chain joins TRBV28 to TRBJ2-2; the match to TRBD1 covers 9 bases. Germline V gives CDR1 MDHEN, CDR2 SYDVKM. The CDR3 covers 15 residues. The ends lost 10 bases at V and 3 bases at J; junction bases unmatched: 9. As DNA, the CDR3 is TGTGCCACAGACAGGGGGGGCGCTGACACCGGGGAGCTGTTTTTT. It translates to CATDRGGADTGELFF.

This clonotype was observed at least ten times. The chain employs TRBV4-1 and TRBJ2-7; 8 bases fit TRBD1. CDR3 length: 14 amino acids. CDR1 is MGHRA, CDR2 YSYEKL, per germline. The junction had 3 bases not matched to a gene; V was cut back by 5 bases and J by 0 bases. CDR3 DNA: TGCGCCAGCAGCGAGGGACAGGACTCCTACGAGCAGTACTTC. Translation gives CASSEGQDSYEQYF.

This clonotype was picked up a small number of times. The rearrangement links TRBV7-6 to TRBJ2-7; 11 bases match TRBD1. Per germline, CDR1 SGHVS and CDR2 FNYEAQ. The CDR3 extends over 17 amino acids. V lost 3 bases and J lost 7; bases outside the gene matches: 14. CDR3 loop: CASSLGTGTGGSWEQYF. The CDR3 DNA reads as TGTGCCAGCAGCTTGGGGACCGGGACAGGGGGGTCTTGGGAGCAGTACTTC.

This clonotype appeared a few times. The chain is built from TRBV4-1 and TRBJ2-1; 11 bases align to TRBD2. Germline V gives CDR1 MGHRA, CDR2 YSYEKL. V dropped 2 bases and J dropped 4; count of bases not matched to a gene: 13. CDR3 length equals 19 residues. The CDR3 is CASSQNPGLAALPYNEQFF. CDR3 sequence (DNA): TGCGCCAGCAGCCAAAATCCGGGACTAGCGGCTCTACCTTACAATGAGCAGTTCTTC.

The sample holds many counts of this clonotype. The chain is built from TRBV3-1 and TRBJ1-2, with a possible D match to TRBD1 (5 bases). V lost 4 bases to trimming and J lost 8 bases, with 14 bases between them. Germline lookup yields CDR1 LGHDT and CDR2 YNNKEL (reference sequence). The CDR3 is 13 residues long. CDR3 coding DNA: TGTGCCAGCAGCCCCCTTTCCAGGGAAGGCTACACCTTC. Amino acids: CASSPLSREGYTF.

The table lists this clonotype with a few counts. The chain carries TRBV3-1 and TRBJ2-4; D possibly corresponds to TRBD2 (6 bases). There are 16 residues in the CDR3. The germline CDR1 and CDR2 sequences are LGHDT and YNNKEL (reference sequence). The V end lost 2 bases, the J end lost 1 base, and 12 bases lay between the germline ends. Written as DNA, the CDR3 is TGTGCCAGCAGCCAAATGGCTAGCGATGCCAAAAACATTCAGTACTTC. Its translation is CASSQMASDAKNIQYF.

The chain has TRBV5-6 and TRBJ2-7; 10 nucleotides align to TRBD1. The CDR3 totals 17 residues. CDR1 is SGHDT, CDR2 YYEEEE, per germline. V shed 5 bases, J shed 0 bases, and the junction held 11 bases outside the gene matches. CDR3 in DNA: TGTGCCAGCAGAACCCGGGACAGGGGCTTCAGCTCCTACGAGCAGTACTTC. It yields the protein CASRTRDRGFSSYEQYF.

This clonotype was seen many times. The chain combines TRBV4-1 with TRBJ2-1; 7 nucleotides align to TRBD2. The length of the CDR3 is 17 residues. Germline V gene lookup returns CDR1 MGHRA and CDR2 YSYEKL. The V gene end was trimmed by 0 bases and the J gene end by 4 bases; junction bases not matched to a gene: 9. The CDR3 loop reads CASSQDYRASGYNEQFF. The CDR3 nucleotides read TGCGCCAGCAGCCAAGATTATAGGGCTAGCGGTTACAATGAGCAGTTCTTC.